Here is one T cell receptor (beta chain) with its context. Its antigen is still unknown. These data belong to a study of cytomegalovirus exposure and HLA in healthy donors. Regarding the study as a whole: The classifier was said to identify cytomegalovirus status with high specificity and sensitivity. According to a subsequent analysis, TCR clusters from the first cohort were inclined to appear together in the roughly 120 validation repertoires.

The protocol was immunoSEQ multiplex PCR, while the TCRdb copy is restricted to in-frame clones and leaves out a portion. The table has 250,000 to 400,000 clones, around 90% seen once. V lost 2 bases to trimming and J lost 2 bases, with 11 bases between them. Germline values: CDR1 KGHSH, CDR2 LQKENI. This CDR3 contains 15 residues. Sequenced sample: PBMCs. The clonotype was recovered from a man aged 25 to 45 in good health and CMV-seronegative. The V and J genes are TRBV18 and TRBJ2-3; tentative D call: TRBD1 (5 bases). The CDR3 here is CASSPGMTATDTQYF. In DNA form, the CDR3 reads TGTGCCAGCTCACCAGGGATGACAGCCACAGATACGCAGTATTTT.